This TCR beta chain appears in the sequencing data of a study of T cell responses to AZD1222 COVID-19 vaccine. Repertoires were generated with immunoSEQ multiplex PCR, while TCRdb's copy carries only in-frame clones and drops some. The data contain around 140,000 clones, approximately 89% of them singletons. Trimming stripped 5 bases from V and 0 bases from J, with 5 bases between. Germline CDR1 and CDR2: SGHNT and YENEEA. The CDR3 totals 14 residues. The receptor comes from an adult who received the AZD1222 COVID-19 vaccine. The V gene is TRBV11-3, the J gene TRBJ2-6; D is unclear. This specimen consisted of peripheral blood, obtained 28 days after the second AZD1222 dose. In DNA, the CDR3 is TGTGCCAGCAGCCGCACCTCTGGGGCCAACGTCCTGACTTTC. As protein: CASSRTSGANVLTF. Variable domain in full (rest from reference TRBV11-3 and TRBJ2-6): EAGVVQSPRYKIIEKKQPVAFWCNPISGHNTLYWYLQNLGQGPELLIRYENEEAVDDSQLPKDRFSAERLKGVDSTLKIQPAELGDSAVYLCASSRTSGANVLTFGAGSRLTVL.